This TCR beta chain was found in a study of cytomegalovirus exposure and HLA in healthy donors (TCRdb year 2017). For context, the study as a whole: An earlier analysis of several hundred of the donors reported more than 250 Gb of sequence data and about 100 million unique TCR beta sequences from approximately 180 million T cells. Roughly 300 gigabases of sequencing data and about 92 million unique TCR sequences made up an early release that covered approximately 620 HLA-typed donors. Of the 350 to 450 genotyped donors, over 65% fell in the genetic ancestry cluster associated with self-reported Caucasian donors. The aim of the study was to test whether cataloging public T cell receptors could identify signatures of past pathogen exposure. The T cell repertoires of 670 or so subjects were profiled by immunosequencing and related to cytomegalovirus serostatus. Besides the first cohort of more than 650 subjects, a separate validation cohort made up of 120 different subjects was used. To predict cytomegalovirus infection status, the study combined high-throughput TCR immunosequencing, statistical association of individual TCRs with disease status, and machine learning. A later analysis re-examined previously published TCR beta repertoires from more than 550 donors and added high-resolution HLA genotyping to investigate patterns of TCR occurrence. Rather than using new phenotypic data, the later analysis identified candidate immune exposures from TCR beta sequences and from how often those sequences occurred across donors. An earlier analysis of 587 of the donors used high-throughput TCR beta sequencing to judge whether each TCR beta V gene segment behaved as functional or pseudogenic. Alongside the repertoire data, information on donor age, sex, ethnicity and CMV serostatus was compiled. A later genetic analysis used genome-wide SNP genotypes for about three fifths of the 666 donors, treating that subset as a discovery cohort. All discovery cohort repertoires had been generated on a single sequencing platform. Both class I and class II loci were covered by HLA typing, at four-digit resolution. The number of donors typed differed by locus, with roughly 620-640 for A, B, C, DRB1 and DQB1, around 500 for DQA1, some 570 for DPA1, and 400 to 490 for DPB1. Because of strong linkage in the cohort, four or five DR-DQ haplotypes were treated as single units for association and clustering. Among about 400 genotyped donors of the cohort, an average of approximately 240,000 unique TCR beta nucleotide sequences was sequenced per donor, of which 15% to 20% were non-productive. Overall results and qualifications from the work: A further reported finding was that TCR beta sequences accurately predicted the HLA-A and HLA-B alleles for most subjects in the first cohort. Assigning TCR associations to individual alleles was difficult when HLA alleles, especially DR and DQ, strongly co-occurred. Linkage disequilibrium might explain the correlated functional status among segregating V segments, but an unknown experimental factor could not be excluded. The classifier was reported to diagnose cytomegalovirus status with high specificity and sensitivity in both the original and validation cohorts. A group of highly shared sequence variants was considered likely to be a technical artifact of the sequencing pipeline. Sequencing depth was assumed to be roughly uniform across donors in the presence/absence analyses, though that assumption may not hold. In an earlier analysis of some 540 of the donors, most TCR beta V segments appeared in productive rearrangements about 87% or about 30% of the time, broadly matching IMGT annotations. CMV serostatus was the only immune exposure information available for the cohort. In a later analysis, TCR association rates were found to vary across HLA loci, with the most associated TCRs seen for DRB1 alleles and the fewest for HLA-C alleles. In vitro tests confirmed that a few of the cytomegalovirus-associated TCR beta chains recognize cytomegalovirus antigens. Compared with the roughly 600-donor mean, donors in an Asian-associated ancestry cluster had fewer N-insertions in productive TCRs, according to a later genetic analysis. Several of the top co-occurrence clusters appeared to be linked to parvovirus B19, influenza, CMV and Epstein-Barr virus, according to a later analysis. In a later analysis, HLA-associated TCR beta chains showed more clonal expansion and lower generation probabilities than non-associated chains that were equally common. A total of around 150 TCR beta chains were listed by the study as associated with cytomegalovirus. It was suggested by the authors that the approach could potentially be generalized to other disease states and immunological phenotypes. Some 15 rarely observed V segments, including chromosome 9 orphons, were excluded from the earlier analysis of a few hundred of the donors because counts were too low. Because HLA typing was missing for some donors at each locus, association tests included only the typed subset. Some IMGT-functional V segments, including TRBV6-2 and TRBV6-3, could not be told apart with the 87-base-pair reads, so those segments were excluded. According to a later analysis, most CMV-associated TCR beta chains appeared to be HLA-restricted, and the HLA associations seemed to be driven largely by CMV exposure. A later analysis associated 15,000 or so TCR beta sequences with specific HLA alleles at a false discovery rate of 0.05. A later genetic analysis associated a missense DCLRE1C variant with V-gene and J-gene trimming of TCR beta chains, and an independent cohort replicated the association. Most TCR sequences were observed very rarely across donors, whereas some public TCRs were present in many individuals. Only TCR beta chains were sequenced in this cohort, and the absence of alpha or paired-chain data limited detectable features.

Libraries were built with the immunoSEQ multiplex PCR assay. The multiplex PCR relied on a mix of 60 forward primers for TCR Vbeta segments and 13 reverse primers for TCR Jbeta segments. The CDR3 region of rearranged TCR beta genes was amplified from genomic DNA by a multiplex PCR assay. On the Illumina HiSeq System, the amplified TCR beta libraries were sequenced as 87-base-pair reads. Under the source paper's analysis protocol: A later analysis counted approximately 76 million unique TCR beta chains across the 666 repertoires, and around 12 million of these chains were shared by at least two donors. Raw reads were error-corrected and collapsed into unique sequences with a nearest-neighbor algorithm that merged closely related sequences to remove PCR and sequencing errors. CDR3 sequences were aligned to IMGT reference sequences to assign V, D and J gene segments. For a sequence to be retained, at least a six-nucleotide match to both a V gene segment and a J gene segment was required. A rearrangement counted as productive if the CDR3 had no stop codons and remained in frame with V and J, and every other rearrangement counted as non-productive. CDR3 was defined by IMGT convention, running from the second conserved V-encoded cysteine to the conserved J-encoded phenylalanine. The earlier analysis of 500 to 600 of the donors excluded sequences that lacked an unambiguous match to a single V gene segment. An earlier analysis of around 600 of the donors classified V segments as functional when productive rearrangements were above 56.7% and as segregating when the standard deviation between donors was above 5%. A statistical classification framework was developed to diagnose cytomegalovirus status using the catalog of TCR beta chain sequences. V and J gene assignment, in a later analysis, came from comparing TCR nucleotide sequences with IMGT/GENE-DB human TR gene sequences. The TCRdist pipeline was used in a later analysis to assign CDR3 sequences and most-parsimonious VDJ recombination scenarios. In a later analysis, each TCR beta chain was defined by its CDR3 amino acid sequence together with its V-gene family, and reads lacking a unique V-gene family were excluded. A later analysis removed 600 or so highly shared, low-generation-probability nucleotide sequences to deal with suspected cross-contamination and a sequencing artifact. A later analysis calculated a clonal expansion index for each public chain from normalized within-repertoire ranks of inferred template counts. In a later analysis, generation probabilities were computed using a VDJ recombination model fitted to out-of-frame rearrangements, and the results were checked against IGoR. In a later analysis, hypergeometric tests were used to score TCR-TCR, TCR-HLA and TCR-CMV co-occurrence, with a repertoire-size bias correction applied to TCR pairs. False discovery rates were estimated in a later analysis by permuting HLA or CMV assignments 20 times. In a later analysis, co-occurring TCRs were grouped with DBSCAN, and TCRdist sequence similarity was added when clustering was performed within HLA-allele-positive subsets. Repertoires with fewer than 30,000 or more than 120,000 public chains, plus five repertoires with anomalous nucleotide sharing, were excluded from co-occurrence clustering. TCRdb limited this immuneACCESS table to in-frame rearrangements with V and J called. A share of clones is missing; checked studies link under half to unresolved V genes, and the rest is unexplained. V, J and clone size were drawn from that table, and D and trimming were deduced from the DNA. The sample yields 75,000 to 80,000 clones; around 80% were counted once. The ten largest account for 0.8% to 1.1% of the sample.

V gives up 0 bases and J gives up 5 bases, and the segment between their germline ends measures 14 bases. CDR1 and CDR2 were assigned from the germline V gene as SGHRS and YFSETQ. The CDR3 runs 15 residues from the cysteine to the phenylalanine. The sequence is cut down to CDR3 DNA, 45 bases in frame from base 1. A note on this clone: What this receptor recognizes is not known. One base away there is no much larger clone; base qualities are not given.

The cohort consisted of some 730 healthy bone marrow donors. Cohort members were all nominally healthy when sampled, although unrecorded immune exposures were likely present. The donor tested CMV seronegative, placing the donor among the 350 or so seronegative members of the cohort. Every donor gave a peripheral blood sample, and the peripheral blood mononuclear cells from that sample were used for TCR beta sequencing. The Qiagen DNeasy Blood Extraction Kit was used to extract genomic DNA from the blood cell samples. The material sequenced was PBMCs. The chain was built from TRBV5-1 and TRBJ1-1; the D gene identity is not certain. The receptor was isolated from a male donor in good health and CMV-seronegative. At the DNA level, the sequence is TGCGCCAGCAGCTTGGTGGAGGCCACCGGGACTGAAGCTTTCTTT. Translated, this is CASSLVEATGTEAFF.